This T cell receptor (beta chain) is from a study of cytomegalovirus exposure and HLA in healthy donors. Findings of the study overall: Investigators reported under 200 TCR beta chains as tied to cytomegalovirus. One later analysis, an examination of the 100 to 150 validation repertoires, found that first-cohort TCR clusters tended to co-occur in them.

V shed 3 bases, J shed 2 bases, and the junction held 8 bases outside the gene matches. The CDR3 length is 16 residues. Germline V gene sequence: CDR1 SGHRS, CDR2 YFSETQ. Clones were read by immunoSEQ multiplex PCR, and TCRdb kept only the in-frame ones, dropping some. Counted here are about 64,000 clones, 85% to 95% occurring once; the ten biggest clones make up approximately 5%. Turning to this clone: Its matching antigen is unknown.

The sequence was obtained from a woman aged 18-29 years in good health and CMV-seropositive. Sequenced: PBMCs. The chain employs TRBV5-1 and TRBJ1-2; 9 nucleotides agree with TRBD1. The DNA for the CDR3 is TGCGCCAGCAGCTCCCGGGAGGGGACAGGGAACTATGGCTACACCTTC. It codes for CASSSREGTGNYGYTF.